The TCR beta chain described here comes from a study of T-cell memory formation after mild COVID-19. Turning to the study itself: Clusters were largely donor specific.

This clonotype showed up just a few times. Antigen unknown. Libraries for TCRalpha and TCRbeta carried sample barcodes and unique molecular identifiers via 5'RACE. TCRdb used MiXCR to reprocess the 5' RACE reads, holding one entry per CDR3 protein. Seen here are 40,000 to 60,000 distinct CDR3 sequences, approximately 9% observed once, and the top ten hold approximately 12%. From germline, CDR1 is SGHVS and CDR2 FQNEAQ. Trimming left V 1 base short and J 4 bases short, with 16 bases between. This CDR3 has 16 residues. Broader study findings: That cross-reactive memory joined was suggested by some responding clones appearing in pre-infection memory. Later expanders leaned CD4+, whereas day 15 to 85 contracting clones were balanced CD4/CD8.

The sample consisted of PBMCs or a T cell subset sorted from them (not recorded which). V usage is TRBV7-8 and J usage is TRBJ1-2, with D possibly matching TRBD1 (5 bases). This TCR was recovered from an adult woman who had mild COVID-19 (a few samples of this study predate the infection). Cell type and time point are not known. CDR3 region: CASSLGAVGVSYGYTF. Written as DNA, the CDR3 is TGTGCCAGCAGCTTAGGGGCCGTAGGGGTTAGCTATGGCTACACCTTC.